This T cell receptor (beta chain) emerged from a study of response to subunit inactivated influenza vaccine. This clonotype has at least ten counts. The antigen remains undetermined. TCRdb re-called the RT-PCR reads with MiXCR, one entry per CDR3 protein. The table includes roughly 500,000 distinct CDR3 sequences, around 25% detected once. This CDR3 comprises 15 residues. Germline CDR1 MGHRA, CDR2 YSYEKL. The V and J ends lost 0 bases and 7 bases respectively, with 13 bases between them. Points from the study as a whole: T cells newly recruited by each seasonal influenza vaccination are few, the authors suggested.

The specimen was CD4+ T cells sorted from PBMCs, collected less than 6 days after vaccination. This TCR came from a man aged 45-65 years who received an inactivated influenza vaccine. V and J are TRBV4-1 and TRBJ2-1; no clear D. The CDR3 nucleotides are TGCGCCAGCAGCCAAGAAGGGCGGCAGATTAATGAGCAGTTCTTC. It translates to CASSQEGRQINEQFF.